Listed below are T cell receptor beta chains from one sample, sequenced in a study of OX40 agonist ivuxolimab in advanced cancers. Method: immunoSEQ multiplex PCR; TCRdb's copy keeps in-frame clones and lacks some. Of some 60,000 clones listed, approximately 86% were seen once; the top ten hold roughly 4%. This sample comprised CD4+ or CD8+ T cells sorted from blood, obtained in a trial of the OX40 agonist ivuxolimab. The receptors here all came from an adult with an advanced solid tumor such as melanoma, head and neck, liver or kidney cancer. Each CDR3 is given without its conserved first and last residue. The D gene is left open where the match is weak.

D | length | J | V | CDR3
NA | 9 | TRBJ2-5 | TRBV29-1 | SVVHLETQY
NA | 13 | TRBJ2-3 | TRBV14 | ASSLPSPLLNTQY
NA | 12 | TRBJ1-1 | TRBV7-2 | ASSLGGAKTEAF
NA | 10 | TRBJ1-2 | TRBV4-2 | ASSQGNYGYT
NA | 10 | TRBJ1-3 | TRBV6-5 | ASTGLGNTIY
NA | 12 | TRBJ2-2 | TRBV10-3 | AITNISNTGELF
NA | 13 | TRBJ2-3 | TRBV30 | AWSVHSGFTDTQY
NA | 11 | TRBJ1-2 | TRBV6-1 | ASSLQTIDGYT
NA | 11 | TRBJ1-1 | TRBV29-1 | SVEDLRNPEAF
NA | 17 | TRBJ2-6 | TRBV5-4 | ASSGQSGTQSSGANVLT
NA | 11 | TRBJ2-3 | TRBV14 | ASSRAGGPTQY
NA | 14 | TRBJ1-4 | TRBV6-5 | ASSYGRSTTNEKLF
TRBD1 | 15 | TRBJ1-1 | TRBV15 | ATSRDQFGTEAPEAF
NA | 13 | TRBJ1-2 | TRBV5-1 | ASSLGSAGDGGYT
TRBD2 | 15 | TRBJ2-3 | TRBV27 | ASMSFSLGLAGVRRY
NA | 12 | TRBJ1-6 | TRBV2 | ASLGTFGNSPLH
NA | 12 | TRBJ1-2 | TRBV18 | ASSPQAGIRGYT
NA | 12 | TRBJ1-2 | TRBV5-4 | ASSSASGARGYT
TRBD1 | 13 | TRBJ2-7 | TRBV2 | ASKIEQGSSYEQY
TRBD1 | 13 | TRBJ1-5 | TRBV7-2 | ASSDRANSNQPQH
NA | 15 | TRBJ2-7 | TRBV7-9 | ASSLQPRRGSSYEQY
TRBD1 | 13 | TRBJ1-2 | TRBV28 | ASSPQGGVNYGYT
TRBD1 | 12 | TRBJ1-5 | TRBV30 | AWTEGQSNQPQH
TRBD1 | 13 | TRBJ1-1 | TRBV5-6 | ASSLADRENTEAF
NA | 15 | TRBJ1-1 | TRBV11-2 | ASSLEVAISWNTEAF
NA | 11 | TRBJ1-2 | TRBV7-9 | ASSPQVRYGYT
NA | 14 | TRBJ2-3 | TRBV19 | ASSADLRGSTDTQY
NA | 11 | TRBJ1-2 | TRBV7-2 | ASSLDRTYGYT
TRBD1 | 12 | TRBJ1-1 | TRBV6-6 | ASSTDRGGTEAF
NA | 12 | TRBJ2-2 | TRBV2 | ASNRRAVSEELF
NA | 13 | TRBJ1-5 | TRBV6-6 | ASSDDTLPHQPQH
NA | 9 | TRBJ2-5 | TRBV27 | ASSLGGTQY
NA | 10 | TRBJ1-3 | TRBV6-6 | ASSYQANTIY
NA | 15 | TRBJ2-1 | TRBV7-9 | ASSFRQATSSYNEQF
NA | 14 | TRBJ2-3 | TRBV5-4 | ASSRRRAGNSDTQY
NA | 11 | TRBJ2-2 | TRBV2 | ASFKMGSGELF
TRBD1 | 14 | TRBJ1-1 | TRBV2 | ASRSGQGAALGRAF
NA | 14 | TRBJ2-2 | TRBV11-3 | ASRPSRGLNTGELF
NA | 13 | TRBJ2-6 | TRBV6-1 | ASSLGGAGANVLT
NA | 12 | TRBJ2-5 | TRBV5-6 | ASGQPRGPETQY
NA | 13 | TRBJ1-4 | TRBV5-1 | ASSLKGATNEKLF
NA | 12 | TRBJ2-2 | TRBV7-3 | ASSLVGITGELF
TRBD1 | 16 | TRBJ1-5 | TRBV4-2 | ASSQVMTGGNSNQPQH
NA | 11 | TRBJ1-5 | TRBV7-2 | ASSPASNQPQH
TRBD2 | 12 | TRBJ2-5 | TRBV5-4 | ASSLPSGDKTQY
NA | 13 | TRBJ1-4 | TRBV6-1 | ASIAKTVGNEKLF
NA | 12 | TRBJ2-3 | TRBV12-5 | ASGPKQGRDTQY
TRBD1 | 14 | TRBJ2-7 | TRBV28 | ASSWDPGQGTYEQY
TRBD1 | 14 | TRBJ1-4 | TRBV5-4 | ASSYSTGGLNEKLF
NA | 13 | TRBJ2-2 | TRBV11-3 | ASSAEQGFAGELF
NA | 12 | TRBJ2-3 | TRBV4-1 | ASSQERGGDTQY
TRBD2 | 12 | TRBJ2-7 | TRBV30 | AWAGGNGAYEQY
NA | 13 | TRBJ1-1 | TRBV5-1 | ASSQVGPPDTEAF
TRBD1 | 15 | TRBJ2-7 | TRBV7-9 | ASSITGRTGGSYEQY
NA | 13 | TRBJ2-2 | TRBV10-1 | ASSESFREAGELF
TRBD1 | 13 | TRBJ2-2 | TRBV5-5 | ASSSSTGTTGELF